This TCR beta chain was identified in a study of CD8+ T cells in alopecia areata. Between the trimmed V and J ends, which lost 3 bases and 2 bases, there was a span of 7 bases. The CDR3 runs 12 residues. Per germline, CDR1 SQVTM and CDR2 ANQGSEA. RNA, once extracted, was reverse transcribed into cDNA for use as the sequencing template. The assay was immunoSEQ multiplex PCR, and TCRdb's table has in-frame clones only and misses some. The sample carries some 220,000 clones, more than 45% recorded once. Documented treatment: oral pan-JAK inhibitor, 5-10 mg twice daily. Alopecia areata patients had lesional scalp punch biopsies and peripheral blood taken from them. To note about this clone: Distinct nucleotide sequences in the sample also encode this CDR3.

This material consisted of CD4+ T cells sorted from blood, taken at week 4, from a patient treated with tofacitinib. V gene TRBV29-1 combines with J gene TRBJ2-5, with D possibly TRBD2 on 5 matching bases. This TCR derives from a human donor with alopecia areata. CDR3 nucleotide sequence: TGCAGCGTTGATCGGGGTCAAGAGACCCAGTACTTC. This gives the protein CSVDRGQETQYF. Supplemented by reference TRBV29-1 and TRBJ2-5, the full variable domain reads SAVISQKPSRDICQRGTSLTIQCQVDSQVTMMFWYRQQPGQSLTLIATANQGSEATYESGFVIDKFPISRPNLTFSTLTVSNMSPEDSSIYLCSVDRGQETQYFGPGTRLLVL.